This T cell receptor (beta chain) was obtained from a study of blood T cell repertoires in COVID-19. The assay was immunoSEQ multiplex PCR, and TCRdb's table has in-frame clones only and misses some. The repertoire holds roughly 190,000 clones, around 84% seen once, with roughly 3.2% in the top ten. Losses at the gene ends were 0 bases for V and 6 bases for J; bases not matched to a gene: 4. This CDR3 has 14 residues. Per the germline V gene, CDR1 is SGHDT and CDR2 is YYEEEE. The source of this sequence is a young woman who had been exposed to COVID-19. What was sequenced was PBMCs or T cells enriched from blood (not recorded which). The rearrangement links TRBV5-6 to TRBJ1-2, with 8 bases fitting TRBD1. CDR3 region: CASSLVGQAHGYTF. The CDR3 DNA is TGTGCCAGCAGCTTGGTGGGACAGGCCCATGGCTACACCTTC.